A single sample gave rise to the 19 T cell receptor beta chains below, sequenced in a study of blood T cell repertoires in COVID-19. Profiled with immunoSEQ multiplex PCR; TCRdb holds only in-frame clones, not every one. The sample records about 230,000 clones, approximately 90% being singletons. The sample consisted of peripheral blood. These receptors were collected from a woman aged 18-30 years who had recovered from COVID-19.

The CDR3 spells CASSLEAAGVNEQFF. The CDR3 coding sequence is TGTGCCAGCAGCTTAGAAGCGGCGGGAGTGAATGAGCAGTTCTTC. The chain carries TRBV11-2 and TRBJ2-1, with 7 bases matching TRBD2. CDR1 is SGHAT and CDR2 is FQNNGV in the germline V gene. The CDR3 loop spans 15 amino acids. After removal of 0 bases from V and 7 bases from J, the junction contained 6 bases not matched to a gene. Filled out from reference TRBV11-2 and TRBJ2-1, the complete variable domain reads EAGVAQSPRYKIIEKRQSVAFWCNPISGHATLYWYQQILGQGPKLLIQFQNNGVVDDSQLPKDRFSAERLKGVDSTLKIQPAKLEDSAVYLCASSLEAAGVNEQFFGPGTRLTVL.

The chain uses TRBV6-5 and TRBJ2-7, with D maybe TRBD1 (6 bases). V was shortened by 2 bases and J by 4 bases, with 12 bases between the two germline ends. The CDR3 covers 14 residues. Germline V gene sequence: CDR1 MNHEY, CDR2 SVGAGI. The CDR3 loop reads CASSYTNREYEQYF. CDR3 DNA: TGTGCCAGCAGTTACACAAACAGGGAGTACGAGCAGTACTTC.

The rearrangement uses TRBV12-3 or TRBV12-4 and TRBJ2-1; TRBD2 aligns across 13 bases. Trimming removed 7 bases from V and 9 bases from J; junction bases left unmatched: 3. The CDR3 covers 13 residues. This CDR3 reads CASMGLAGTEQFF. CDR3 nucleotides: TGTGCCAGCATGGGACTAGCGGGAACTGAGCAGTTCTTC.

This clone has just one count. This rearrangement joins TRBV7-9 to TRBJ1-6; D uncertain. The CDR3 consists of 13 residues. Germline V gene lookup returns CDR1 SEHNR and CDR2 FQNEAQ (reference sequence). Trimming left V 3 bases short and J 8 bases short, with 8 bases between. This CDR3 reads CASSFQSHSPLHF. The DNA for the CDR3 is TGTGCCAGCAGCTTCCAGTCTCATTCACCCCTCCACTTT.

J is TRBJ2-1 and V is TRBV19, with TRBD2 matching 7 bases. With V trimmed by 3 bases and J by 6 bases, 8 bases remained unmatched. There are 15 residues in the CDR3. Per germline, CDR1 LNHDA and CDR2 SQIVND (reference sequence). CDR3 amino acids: CASSILAGVPNEQFF. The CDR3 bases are TGTGCCAGTAGTATCTTGGCGGGAGTCCCCAATGAGCAGTTCTTC.

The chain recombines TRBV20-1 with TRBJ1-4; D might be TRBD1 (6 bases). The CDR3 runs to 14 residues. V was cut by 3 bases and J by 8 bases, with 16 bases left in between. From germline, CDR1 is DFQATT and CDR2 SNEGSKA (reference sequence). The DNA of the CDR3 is TGCAGTGCTAGTGCGGGGGGCGTTGGGGAAAAACTGTTTTTT. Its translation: CSASAGGVGEKLFF.

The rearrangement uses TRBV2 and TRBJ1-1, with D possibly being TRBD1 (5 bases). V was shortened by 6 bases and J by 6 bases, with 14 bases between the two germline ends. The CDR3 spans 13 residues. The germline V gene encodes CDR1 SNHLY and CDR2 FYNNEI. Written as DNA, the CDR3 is TGTGCCAGCAGAAGGGGCGGGGACGCTGAAGCTTTCTTT. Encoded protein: CASRRGGDAEAFF.

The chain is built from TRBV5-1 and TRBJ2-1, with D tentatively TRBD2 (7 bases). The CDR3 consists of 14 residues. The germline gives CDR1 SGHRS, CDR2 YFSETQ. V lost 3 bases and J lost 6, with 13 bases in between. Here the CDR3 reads CASSSGGGPNEQFF. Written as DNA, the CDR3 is TGCGCCAGCAGCTCGGGCGGGGGCCCCAATGAGCAGTTCTTC.

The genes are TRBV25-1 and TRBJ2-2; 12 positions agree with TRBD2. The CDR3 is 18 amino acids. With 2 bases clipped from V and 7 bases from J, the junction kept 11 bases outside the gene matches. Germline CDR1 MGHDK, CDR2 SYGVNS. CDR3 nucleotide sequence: TGTGCCAGCAGTGAACGGCTAGCGGGAGGGACTCCTAACGGGGAGCTGTTTTTT. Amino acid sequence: CASSERLAGGTPNGELFF.

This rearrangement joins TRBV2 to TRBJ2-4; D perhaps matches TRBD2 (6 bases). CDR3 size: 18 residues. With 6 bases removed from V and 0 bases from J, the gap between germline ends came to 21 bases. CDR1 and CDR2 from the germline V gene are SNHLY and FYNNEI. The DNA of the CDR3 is TGTGCCAGCAGGGAACTAGCTCAAAGTGGGCTAGCCAAAAACATTCAGTACTTC. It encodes CASRELAQSGLAKNIQYF. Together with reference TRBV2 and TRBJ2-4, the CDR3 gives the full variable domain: EPEVTQTPSHQVTQMGQEVILRCVPISNHLYFYWYRQILGQKVEFLVSFYNNEISEKSEIFDDQFSVERPDGSNFTLKIRSTKLEDSAMYFCASRELAQSGLAKNIQYFGAGTRLSVL.

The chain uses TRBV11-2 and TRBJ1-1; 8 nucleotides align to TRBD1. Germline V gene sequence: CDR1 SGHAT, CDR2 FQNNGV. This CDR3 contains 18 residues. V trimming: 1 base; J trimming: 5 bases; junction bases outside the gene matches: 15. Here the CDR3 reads CASSLGSWLTGAHTEAFF. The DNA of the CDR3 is TGTGCCAGCAGCTTAGGTTCCTGGTTGACAGGGGCGCATACTGAAGCTTTCTTT.

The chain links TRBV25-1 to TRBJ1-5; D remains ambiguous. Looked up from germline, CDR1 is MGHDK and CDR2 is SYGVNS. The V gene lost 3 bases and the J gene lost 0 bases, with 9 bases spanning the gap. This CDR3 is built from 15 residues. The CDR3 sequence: CASSESTYSNQPQHF. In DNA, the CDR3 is TGTGCCAGCAGTGAGTCCACATATAGCAATCAGCCCCAGCATTTT. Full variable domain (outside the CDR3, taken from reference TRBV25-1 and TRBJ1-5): EADIYQTPRYLVIGTGKKITLECSQTMGHDKMYWYQQDPGMELHLIHYSYGVNSTEKGDLSSESTVSRIRTEHFPLTLESARPSHTSQYLCASSESTYSNQPQHFGDGTRLSIL.

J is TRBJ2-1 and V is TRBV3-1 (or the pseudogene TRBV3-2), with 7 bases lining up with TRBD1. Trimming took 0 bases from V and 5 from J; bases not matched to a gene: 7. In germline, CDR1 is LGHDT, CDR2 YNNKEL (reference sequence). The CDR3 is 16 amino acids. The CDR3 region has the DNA TGTGCCAGCAGCCAAGATAGGAGACAGGGCGACAATGAGCAGTTCTTC. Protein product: CASSQDRRQGDNEQFF.

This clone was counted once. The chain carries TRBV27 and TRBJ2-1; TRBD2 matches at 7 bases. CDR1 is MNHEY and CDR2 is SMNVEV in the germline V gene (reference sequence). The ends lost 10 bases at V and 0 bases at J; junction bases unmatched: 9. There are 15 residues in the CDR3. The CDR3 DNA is TGTGCCACTAGAAGCGGGGAACTCTCCTACAATGAGCAGTTCTTC. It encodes CATRSGELSYNEQFF.

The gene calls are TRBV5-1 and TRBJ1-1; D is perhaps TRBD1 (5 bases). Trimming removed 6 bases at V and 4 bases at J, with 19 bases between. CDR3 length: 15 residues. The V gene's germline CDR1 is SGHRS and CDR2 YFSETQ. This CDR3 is CASTMIPGGGTEAFF. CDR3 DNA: TGCGCCAGCACCATGATTCCGGGGGGAGGCACTGAAGCTTTCTTT.

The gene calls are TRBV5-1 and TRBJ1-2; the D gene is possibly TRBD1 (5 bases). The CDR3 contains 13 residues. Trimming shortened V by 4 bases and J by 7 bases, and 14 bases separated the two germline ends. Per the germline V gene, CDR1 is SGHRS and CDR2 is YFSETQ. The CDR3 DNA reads TGCGCCAGCAGCCCGGGGGGAGCTCTTGGCTACACCTTC. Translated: CASSPGGALGYTF.

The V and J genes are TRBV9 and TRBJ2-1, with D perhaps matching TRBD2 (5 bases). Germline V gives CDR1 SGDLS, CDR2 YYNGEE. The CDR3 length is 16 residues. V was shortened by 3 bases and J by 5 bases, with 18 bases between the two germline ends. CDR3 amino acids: CASSGRATGRNNEQFF. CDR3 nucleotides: TGTGCCAGCAGCGGAAGGGCAACGGGGAGAAACAATGAGCAGTTCTTC.

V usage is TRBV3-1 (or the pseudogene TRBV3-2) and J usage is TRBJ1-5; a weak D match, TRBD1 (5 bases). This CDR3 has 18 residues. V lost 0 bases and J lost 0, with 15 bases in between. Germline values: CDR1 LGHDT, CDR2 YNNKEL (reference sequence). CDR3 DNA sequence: TGTGCCAGCAGCCAAGAACCCGAATGGGGGGATAGCAATCAGCCCCAGCATTTT. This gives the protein CASSQEPEWGDSNQPQHF.

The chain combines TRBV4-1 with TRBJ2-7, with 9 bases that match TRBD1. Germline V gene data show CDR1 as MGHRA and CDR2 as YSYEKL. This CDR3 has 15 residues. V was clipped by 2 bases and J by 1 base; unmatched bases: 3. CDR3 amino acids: CASSQWDRESYEQYF. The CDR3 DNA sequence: TGCGCCAGCAGCCAATGGGACAGGGAGTCCTACGAGCAGTACTTC.